This entry concerns a single T cell receptor (beta chain). Its antigen is unknown. These data originate in a study of T cells in localized non-small cell lung cancer. Study outcomes and limitations: Because only a single region of the tumor was sequenced, heterogeneity remains possible.

The data were produced by immunoSEQ multiplex PCR, yet TCRdb's version contains in-frame clones alone and is incomplete. The sample lists about 78,000 clones, 84% occurring once. Germline CDR1 reads SQVTM; CDR2 reads ANQGSEA. Unmatched junction bases numbered 8, after V lost 6 bases and J lost 8 bases. The length of the CDR3 is 14 residues. This receptor was obtained from a man between 35 and 75 years old with stage I lung adenocarcinoma. Sequenced here: peripheral blood, sampled before any cancer treatment. The V and J genes are TRBV29-1 and TRBJ2-1; 12 nucleotides align to TRBD2. DNA of the CDR3: TGCAGCGTCCCGACTAGCGGGAGTATCTATGAGCAGTTCTTC. Translating gives CSVPTSGSIYEQFF.